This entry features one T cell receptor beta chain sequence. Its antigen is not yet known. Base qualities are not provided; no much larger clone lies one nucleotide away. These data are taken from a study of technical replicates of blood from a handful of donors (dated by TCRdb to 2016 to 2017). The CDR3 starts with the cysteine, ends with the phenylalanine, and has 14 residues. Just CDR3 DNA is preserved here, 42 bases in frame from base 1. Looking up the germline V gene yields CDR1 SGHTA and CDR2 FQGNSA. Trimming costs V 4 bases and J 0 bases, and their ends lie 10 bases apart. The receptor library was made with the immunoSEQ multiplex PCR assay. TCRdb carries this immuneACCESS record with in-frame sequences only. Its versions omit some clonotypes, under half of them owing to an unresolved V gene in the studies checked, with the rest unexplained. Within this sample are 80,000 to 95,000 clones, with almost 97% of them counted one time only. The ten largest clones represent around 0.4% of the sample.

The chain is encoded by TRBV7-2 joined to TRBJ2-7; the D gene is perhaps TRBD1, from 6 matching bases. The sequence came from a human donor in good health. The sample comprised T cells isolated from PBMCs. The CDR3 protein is CASSSMDSSYEQYF. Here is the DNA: TGTGCCAGCAGCTCCATGGACAGCTCCTACGAGCAGTACTTC.